This T cell receptor (beta chain) was documented in a study of cytomegalovirus exposure and HLA in healthy donors. Study conclusions and caveats: It was reported that the classifier diagnosed cytomegalovirus status with high specificity and sensitivity in both the original and validation cohorts. Earlier analysis yielded a pattern in which most TCR beta V segments were productive about 87% or about 30% of the time.

As to this clone: Antigen: not known.

The study ran its PCR with 60 Vbeta and 13 Jbeta primers. Data came from immunoSEQ multiplex PCR; TCRdb stores just in-frame clones and leaves some out. Of 180,000 or so clones listed, 75% to 85% are singletons. The CDR3 covers 14 residues. Germline CDR1 and CDR2: LNHNV and YYDKDF (reference sequence). V lost 5 bases and J lost 0, with 8 bases in between. Sequenced material: PBMCs. The V and J genes are TRBV15 and TRBJ2-1, with D perhaps TRBD1 (5 bases). This TCR derives from a woman aged 45 to 65 in good health and CMV-seronegative. The CDR3 protein is CATSGRASYNEQFF. CDR3 nucleotides: TGTGCCACCAGCGGCAGGGCCTCCTACAATGAGCAGTTCTTC.